The present entry profiles one TCR beta chain with its context. These data are taken from a study of OX40 agonist ivuxolimab in advanced cancers. V lost 6 bases and J 4 bases, leaving 10 bases between the germline ends. Germline V CDR1 and CDR2: SNHLY, FYNNEI. The CDR3 runs 12 residues. TCRdb keeps only in-frame clones here, not all; method: immunoSEQ multiplex PCR. Seen here are 80,000 or so clones, 70% to 90% observed once, and the top ten hold about 8%. This chain connects TRBV2 to TRBJ2-7; no reliable D call. The sample in question was CD4+ or CD8+ T cells sorted from blood, obtained in a trial of the OX40 agonist ivuxolimab. The receptor was derived from an adult with an advanced solid tumor such as melanoma, head and neck, liver or kidney cancer. CDR3 amino acids: CASRYPRYEQYF. The CDR3 DNA reads TGTGCCAGCAGATACCCGAGGTACGAGCAGTACTTC.